These 23 T cell receptor beta chains share one sample of origin, sequenced in a study of identical twins. TCRdb processed the 5' RACE reads anew with MiXCR; each CDR3 protein has one entry. The repertoire holds 550,000 to 700,000 distinct CDR3 sequences, with approximately 9.6% as singletons. The same data also contributed to another study, on yellow fever vaccine responses in identical twins.

The sequencing sample was made of PBMCs. These receptor sequences come from a woman between 18 and 29 years old in good health.

This clonotype appeared many times. This chain links TRBV28 with TRBJ2-7; D unresolved. The CDR3 has 15 residues. The germline V and J ends were trimmed by 7 bases and 4 bases, with 20 bases remaining between them. The germline CDR1 and CDR2 sequences are MDHEN and SYDVKM. This chain's CDR3 is CASKGEPLHPYEQYF. The CDR3 nucleotides read TGTGCCAGCAAGGGTGAGCCTCTCCACCCTTACGAGCAGTACTTC.

This clonotype occurred many times. The chain uses TRBV3-1 and TRBJ2-1; 8 bases are shared with TRBD1. This CDR3 region has 14 residues. Germline CDR1 is LGHDT and CDR2 is YNNKEL (reference sequence). V shed 3 bases, J shed 9 bases, and the junction held 7 bases outside the gene matches. Here the CDR3 reads CASSQDRAPSEQFF. The CDR3, as DNA: TGTGCCAGCAGCCAGGACAGGGCTCCCAGTGAGCAGTTCTTC.

CDR3 amino acids: CASSPFDRDTEAFF. The CDR3 nucleotides are TGCGCCAGCAGCCCCTTCGACCGGGACACTGAAGCTTTCTTT. This chain links TRBV5-1 with TRBJ1-1; D uncertain. There are 14 residues in the CDR3. V was clipped by 4 bases and J by 3 bases, with 13 bases between them. Germline V gene sequence: CDR1 SGHRS, CDR2 YFSETQ.

The chain links TRBV11-2 to TRBJ1-4; D is ambiguous. Trimming stripped 0 bases from V and 3 bases from J, with 8 bases between. The CDR3 totals 15 residues. Germline V gene data show CDR1 as SGHAT and CDR2 as FQNNGV. CDR3 coding DNA: TGTGCCAGCAGCTTAGAACATCTGCCTAATGAAAAACTGTTTTTT. Protein product: CASSLEHLPNEKLFF.

This clonotype was picked up a small number of times. The V gene is TRBV28, the J gene TRBJ2-2; 11 nucleotides match TRBD1. The germline V gene encodes CDR1 MDHEN and CDR2 SYDVKM. The CDR3 consists of 16 residues. V gave up 5 bases and J gave up 5 bases; unmatched junction bases: 7. This chain's CDR3 is CASSHGTGGGTGELFF. In DNA form, the CDR3 reads TGTGCCAGCAGTCACGGGACAGGGGGGGGAACCGGGGAGCTGTTTTTT. Full variable domain (remainder filled in from reference TRBV28 and TRBJ2-2): DVKVTQSSRYLVKRTGEKVFLECVQDMDHENMFWYRQDPGLGLRLIYFSYDVKMKEKGDIPEGYSVSREKKERFSLILESASTNQTSMYLCASSHGTGGGTGELFFGEGSRLTVL.

This clonotype was counted at least ten times. The CDR3 loop reads CASSLRTTSRGELFF. DNA of the CDR3: TGTGCCAGCAGTTTAAGGACAACCTCGAGGGGGGAGCTGTTTTTT. The chain has TRBV27 and TRBJ2-2, with D possibly being TRBD1 (5 bases). In germline, CDR1 is MNHEY, CDR2 SMNVEV (reference sequence). Trimming cost V 2 bases and J 8 bases, with 15 bases left between them. CDR3 length: 15 amino acids.

The CDR3 region has the DNA TGCAGTGCACCGGGACTAGCGGGGGGAGACTACAATGAGCAGTTCTTC. Translated, it gives CSAPGLAGGDYNEQFF. The chain uses TRBV20-1 and TRBJ2-1, with 15 bases fitting TRBD2. CDR1 and CDR2 (germline): DFQATT, SNEGSKA (reference sequence). The CDR3 runs to 16 residues. Trimming at V came to 6 bases and at J to 3 bases, leaving 6 bases not matched to a gene.

This chain joins TRBV24-1 and TRBJ2-1; 7 bases line up with TRBD1. Trimming took 3 bases from V and 12 from J; bases not matched to a gene: 16. This CDR3 has 16 amino acids. Germline V gene lookup returns CDR1 KGHDR and CDR2 SFDVKD. CDR3 in DNA: TGTGCCACCAGTGATAATGACAGGGATACACACCGCAGGCAGTTCTTC. Protein sequence: CATSDNDRDTHRRQFF.

This clonotype was counted at least ten times. The chain links TRBV5-1 to TRBJ1-3; no reliable D call. CDR1 is SGHRS and CDR2 is YFSETQ in the germline V gene. Trimming shortened V by 0 bases and J by 2 bases, and 3 bases separated the two germline ends. The CDR3 totals 13 residues. The CDR3 bases are TGCGCCAGCAGCTTGGACGCTGGAAACACCATATATTTT. It codes for CASSLDAGNTIYF.

The CDR3 loop is CATSRGTPGFSGNTIYF. The CDR3 bases are TGTGCCACCAGCAGAGGAACACCAGGGTTCTCTGGAAACACCATATATTTT. The chain links TRBV15 to TRBJ1-3; a weak D match, TRBD1 (5 bases). The V gene's germline CDR1 is LNHNV and CDR2 YYDKDF (reference sequence). The V end was cut by 1 base, the J end by 0 bases, with 13 bases between. This CDR3 contains 17 residues.

This clonotype has a handful of counts. This chain links TRBV19 with TRBJ2-3; either TRBD1 or TRBD2 may fit D (5 bases each). The germline V gene encodes CDR1 LNHDA and CDR2 SQIVND (reference sequence). Trimming shortened V by 5 bases and J by 0 bases, and 15 bases separated the two germline ends. There are 16 residues in the CDR3. For the CDR3, the DNA is TGTGCCAGTAGTCCTGGGACCGCAGGTAGCACAGATACGCAGTATTTT. It encodes CASSPGTAGSTDTQYF.

The chain joins TRBV4-3 to TRBJ2-7; D call uncertain. The CDR3 has 15 residues. V was clipped by 1 base and J by 3 bases, with 13 bases between them. Germline V gene sequence: CDR1 LGHNA, CDR2 YSLEER. The CDR3 protein is CASSQGISTNYEQYF. CDR3 nucleotide sequence: TGCGCCAGCAGCCAAGGGATAAGCACGAACTACGAGCAGTACTTC.

The rearrangement uses TRBV30 and TRBJ1-5; the D is unclear. This CDR3 contains 12 residues. The germline gives CDR1 GTSNPN, CDR2 SVGIG (reference sequence). Trimming stripped 8 bases from V and 3 bases from J, with 11 bases between. In DNA form, the CDR3 reads TGTGCCGGAGGACGGCCCAATCAGCCCCAGCATTTT. It codes for CAGGRPNQPQHF. Full variable domain (remainder filled in from reference TRBV30 and TRBJ1-5): SQTIHQWPATLVQPVGSPLSLECTVEGTSNPNLYWYRQAAGRGLQLLFYSVGIGQISSEVPQNLSASRPQDRQFILSSKKLLLSDSGFYLCAGGRPNQPQHFGDGTRLSIL.

There are a few counts of this clonotype. V usage is TRBV20-1 and J usage is TRBJ2-7; 7 bases align to TRBD2. Germline V CDR1 and CDR2: DFQATT, SNEGSKA (reference sequence). V shed 3 bases and J 0 bases; nucleotides not matched to a gene: 5. The CDR3 is made up of 14 amino acids. The CDR3 is CSASRTSHSYEQYF. The DNA of the CDR3 is TGCAGTGCTAGTAGGACTAGTCACTCCTACGAGCAGTACTTC.

V usage is TRBV11-2 and J usage is TRBJ2-1, with a weak D call TRBD2 (5 bases). V lost 0 bases and J 8 bases, leaving 23 bases between the germline ends. This CDR3 has 18 residues. Germline CDR1 reads SGHAT; CDR2 reads FQNNGV. The CDR3 region is CASSLEAKAGPGVYEQFF. In DNA, the CDR3 is TGTGCCAGCAGCTTAGAGGCCAAGGCAGGCCCCGGGGTCTATGAGCAGTTCTTC.

This clonotype was detected ten times or more. The chain employs TRBV12-3 or TRBV12-4 and TRBJ2-7, with 11 bases identical to TRBD1. With 3 bases clipped from V and 4 bases from J, the junction kept 5 bases outside the gene matches. This CDR3 is built from 15 residues. CDR3 sequence reads: CASSFGTGGWYEQYF. In DNA, the CDR3 is TGTGCCAGCAGTTTCGGGACAGGGGGGTGGTACGAGCAGTACTTC.

This clonotype was recorded many times. The gene calls are TRBV27 and TRBJ2-3; 11 bases are shared with TRBD2. Germline CDR1 reads MNHEY; CDR2 reads SMNVEV (reference sequence). This CDR3 contains 15 residues. With 4 bases clipped from V and 3 bases from J, the junction kept 3 bases outside the gene matches. The CDR3, as DNA: TGTGCCAGCAGTTCGGGACTAGCGGTTACAGATACGCAGTATTTT. This encodes CASSSGLAVTDTQYF.

The chain links TRBV6-2 or TRBV6-3 to TRBJ2-7, with D unclear. Trimming stripped 6 bases from V and 0 bases from J, with 12 bases between. This CDR3 is 14 amino acids long. From germline, CDR1 is MNHEY and CDR2 SVGEGT. CDR3 coding DNA: TGTGCCAGCAGGTCGACTGGCCGCTCCTACGAGCAGTACTTC. This sequence encodes CASRSTGRSYEQYF.

This clonotype was counted a few times. V usage is TRBV24-1 and J usage is TRBJ1-1; the match to TRBD1 covers 10 bases. Germline lookup yields CDR1 KGHDR and CDR2 SFDVKD. This CDR3 spans 13 amino acids. Trimming at V came to 9 bases and at J to 7 bases, leaving 7 bases not matched to a gene. The DNA of the CDR3 is TGTGCCACCGCCAGGACAGGGGGATATGAAGCTTTCTTT. Protein product: CATARTGGYEAFF.

The chain joins TRBV11-2 to TRBJ1-1, with TRBD1 identical over 9 bases. The length of the CDR3 is 15 residues. Germline loops: CDR1 SGHAT, CDR2 FQNNGV. Germline trimming cut 4 bases from V and 1 base from J; bases unmatched to any gene: 4. In DNA, the CDR3 is TGTGCCAGCAGCTCATTACAGGGGGCGAACACTGAAGCTTTCTTT. This translates into CASSSLQGANTEAFF.

This clonotype was seen at least ten times. This rearrangement joins TRBV7-6 to TRBJ2-3; 10 bases fit TRBD2. The CDR3 is made up of 15 amino acids. Germline values: CDR1 SGHVS, CDR2 FNYEAQ. J was trimmed by 1 base and V by 3 bases; bases with no gene match: 1. In DNA, the CDR3 is TGTGCCAGCAGCTTGGGGACTAGCGGCACAGATACGCAGTATTTT. Encoded protein: CASSLGTSGTDTQYF.

This clonotype was observed many times. The genes are TRBV5-1 and TRBJ2-7, with unresolved D. Trimming shortened V by 4 bases and J by 5 bases, and 10 bases separated the two germline ends. CDR3 length equals 12 residues. In germline, CDR1 is SGHRS, CDR2 YFSETQ. CDR3 sequence (DNA): TGCGCCAGCAGCCCCCGCCAGCACGAGCAGTACTTC. This codes for CASSPRQHEQYF.

There are a few counts of this clonotype. This chain uses TRBV3-1 with TRBJ2-1, with TRBD2 identical over 9 bases. V lost 1 base to trimming and J lost 8 bases; unmatched junction nucleotides: 9. This CDR3 comprises 16 residues. Germline CDR1 reads LGHDT; CDR2 reads YNNKEL (reference sequence). CDR3: CASSQGGGGGAHEQFF. In DNA, the CDR3 is TGTGCCAGCAGCCAAGGAGGAGGCGGGGGGGCGCATGAGCAGTTCTTC.